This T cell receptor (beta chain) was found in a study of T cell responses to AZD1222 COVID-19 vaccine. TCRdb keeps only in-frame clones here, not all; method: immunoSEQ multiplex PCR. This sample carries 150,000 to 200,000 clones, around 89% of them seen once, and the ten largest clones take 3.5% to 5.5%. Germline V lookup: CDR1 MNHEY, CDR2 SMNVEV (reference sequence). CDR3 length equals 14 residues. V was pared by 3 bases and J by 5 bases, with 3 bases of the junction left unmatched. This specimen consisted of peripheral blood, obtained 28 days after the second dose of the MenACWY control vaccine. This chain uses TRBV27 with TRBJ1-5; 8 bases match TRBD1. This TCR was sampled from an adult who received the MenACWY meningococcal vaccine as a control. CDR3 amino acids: CASSFNRGDQPQHF. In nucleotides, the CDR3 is TGTGCCAGCAGTTTTAACAGGGGGGATCAGCCCCAGCATTTT.